The 6 T cell receptor beta chains reported below all come from one sample, sequenced in a study of PD-L1 blockade in urothelial cancer. The method was immunoSEQ multiplex PCR; TCRdb's version includes in-frame clones alone and lacks a portion of them. Seen here are over 45,000 clones, around 84% observed once, and the top ten hold over 20%. Time point indicated: pretreatment peripheral blood. The source was PBMCs, collected around atezolizumab (anti-PD-L1) treatment. These TCRs come from a man between 60 and 75 years old with urothelial cancer.

CDR3 protein: CASSQDRDFRPAFYNEQFF. The CDR3 DNA reads TGCGCCAGCAGCCAAGATCGGGACTTCCGACCGGCGTTCTACAATGAGCAGTTCTTC. V is TRBV4-1 and J is TRBJ2-1, with D possibly TRBD2 on 6 matching bases. V was shortened by 0 bases and J by 3 bases, with 21 bases between the two germline ends. This CDR3 region has 19 residues. CDR1 is MGHRA and CDR2 is YSYEKL in the germline V gene.

This rearrangement joins TRBV30 to TRBJ1-2; 7 nucleotides agree with TRBD1. The V gene end was trimmed by 3 bases and the J gene end by 3 bases; junction bases not matched to a gene: 4. Germline CDR1 reads GTSNPN; CDR2 reads SVGIG (reference sequence). The CDR3 loop spans 13 amino acids. This CDR3 is CAWRVGTDYGYTF. CDR3 nucleotide sequence: TGTGCCTGGAGGGTTGGGACAGACTATGGCTACACCTTC. The variable domain in full, with the rest retrieved from reference TRBV30 and TRBJ1-2, is SQTIHQWPATLVQPVGSPLSLECTVEGTSNPNLYWYRQAAGRGLQLLFYSVGIGQISSEVPQNLSASRPQDRQFILSSKKLLLSDSGFYLCAWRVGTDYGYTFGSGTRLTVV.

The chain recombines TRBV27 with TRBJ2-1; 9 bases are shared with TRBD1. Trimming at V came to 5 bases and at J to 4 bases, leaving 9 bases not matched to a gene. Germline V CDR1 and CDR2: MNHEY, SMNVEV (reference sequence). The CDR3 has 16 residues. CDR3: CASSQQTGGGYNEQFF. The CDR3 bases are TGTGCCAGCAGTCAACAAACAGGGGGCGGATACAATGAGCAGTTCTTC.

In DNA form, the CDR3 reads TGTGCCAGCAGTTCTACAGCCTACGAGCAGTACTTC. The encoded protein is CASSSTAYEQYF. This chain links TRBV6-5 with TRBJ2-7; unclear D gene. Germline CDR1 is MNHEY and CDR2 is SVGAGI. V shed 4 bases and J shed 2 bases, with 6 bases lying between them. The CDR3 covers 12 residues.

This chain uses TRBV5-5 with TRBJ1-1; D gene unclear. Germline V gene data show CDR1 as SGHKS and CDR2 as YYEKEE (reference sequence). This CDR3 is built from 15 residues. Trimming took 2 bases from V and 0 from J, leaving 11 bases between them. The CDR3 nucleotides are TGTGCCAGCAGCTTAACGGGAGAGTTGAACACTGAAGCTTTCTTT. Protein product: CASSLTGELNTEAFF.

V is TRBV6-6 and J is TRBJ2-2; no firm D call. CDR3 size: 13 residues. From germline, CDR1 is MNHNY and CDR2 SVGAGI (reference sequence). V lost 5 bases to trimming and J lost 4 bases, with 8 bases between them. The CDR3 loop reads CASSRTGTGELFF. CDR3 DNA sequence: TGTGCCAGCAGTCGTACTGGCACCGGGGAGCTGTTTTTT.